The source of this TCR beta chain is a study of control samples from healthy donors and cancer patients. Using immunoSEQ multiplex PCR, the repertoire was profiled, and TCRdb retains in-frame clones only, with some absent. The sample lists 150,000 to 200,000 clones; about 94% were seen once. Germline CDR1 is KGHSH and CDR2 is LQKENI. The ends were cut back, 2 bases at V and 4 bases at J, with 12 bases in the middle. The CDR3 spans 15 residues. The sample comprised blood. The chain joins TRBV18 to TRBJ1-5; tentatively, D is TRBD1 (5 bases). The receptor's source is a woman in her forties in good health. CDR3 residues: CASSPGTGVNQPQHF. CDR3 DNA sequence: TGTGCCAGCTCACCAGGGACCGGGGTTAATCAGCCCCAGCATTTT.